These 3 T cell receptor beta chains were sequenced from one sample in a study of cytomegalovirus exposure and HLA in healthy donors. The PCR had 60 Vbeta and 13 Jbeta primers. Produced via immunoSEQ multiplex PCR; TCRdb's table is partial and in-frame only. The repertoire includes under 200,000 clones, roughly four fifths of them detected once, and around a tenth sits in the top ten. Sequenced: PBMCs. The receptors were sampled from a man aged 50 to 59 in good health and CMV-seropositive.

V is TRBV6-5 and J is TRBJ1-2; D is perhaps TRBD1 (5 bases). The germline V gene encodes CDR1 MNHEY and CDR2 SVGAGI. Trimming took off 0 bases at V and 6 bases at J, with 11 bases between the two ends. The CDR3 sequence is 14 residues long. CDR3 amino acids: CASSYSAGPHGYTF. The DNA for the CDR3 is TGTGCCAGCAGTTACTCGGCAGGGCCACATGGCTACACCTTC.

This chain uses TRBV28 with TRBJ1-5, with D unresolved. The CDR3 contains 16 residues. CDR1 is MDHEN and CDR2 is SYDVKM in the germline V gene. The V gene lost 5 bases and the J gene lost 1 base, with 15 bases spanning the gap. As DNA, the CDR3 is TGTGCCAGCAGTCTAACTCCACACAGAAGCAATCAGCCCCAGCATTTT. Its protein is CASSLTPHRSNQPQHF.

The chain couples TRBV5-1 to TRBJ2-1, with 9 bases aligning to TRBD2. V gave up 4 bases and J gave up 8 bases; unmatched junction bases: 13. This CDR3 has 16 residues. Per the germline V gene, CDR1 is SGHRS and CDR2 is YFSETQ. The CDR3: CASSSGLGSGSHEQFF. The CDR3 coding sequence is TGCGCCAGCAGCAGCGGGTTGGGTAGCGGGAGCCATGAGCAGTTCTTC.